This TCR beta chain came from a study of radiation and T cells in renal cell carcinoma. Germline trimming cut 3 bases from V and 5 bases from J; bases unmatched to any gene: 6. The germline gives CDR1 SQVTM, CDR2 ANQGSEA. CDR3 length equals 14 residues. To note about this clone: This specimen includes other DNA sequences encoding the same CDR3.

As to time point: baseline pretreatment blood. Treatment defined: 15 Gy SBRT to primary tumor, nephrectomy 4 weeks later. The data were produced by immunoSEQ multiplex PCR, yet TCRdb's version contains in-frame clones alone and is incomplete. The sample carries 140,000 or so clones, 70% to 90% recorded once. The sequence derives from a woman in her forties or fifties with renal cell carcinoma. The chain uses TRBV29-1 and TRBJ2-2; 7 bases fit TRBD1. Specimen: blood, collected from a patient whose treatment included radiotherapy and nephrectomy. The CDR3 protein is CSVERGRGTGELFF. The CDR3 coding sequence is TGCAGCGTTGAGAGGGGGCGAGGAACCGGGGAGCTGTTTTTT.